The 26 T cell receptor beta chains listed next were all sequenced from one sample in a study of blood T cell repertoires in COVID-19. Only in-frame clones appear in the TCRdb table, and some are missing; sequencing was by immunoSEQ multiplex PCR. The data contain around 240,000 clones, about 88% of them singletons. The sequencing sample was made of peripheral blood. The receptors stem from a man aged 35-49 years with acute or convalescent COVID-19.

The chain carries TRBV6-5 and TRBJ2-5; tentative D call: TRBD1 (5 bases). The CDR3 loop spans 13 amino acids. Per the germline V gene, CDR1 is MNHEY and CDR2 is SVGAGI. Trimming pared 6 bases from V and 3 bases from J, leaving 11 bases between. The CDR3 loop reads CASSDDSEETQYF. The CDR3 DNA follows: TGTGCCAGCAGCGACGACAGTGAAGAGACCCAGTACTTC.

The chain links TRBV28 to TRBJ2-1; D might be TRBD2 (5 bases). Germline lookup yields CDR1 MDHEN and CDR2 SYDVKM. The V end lost 2 bases, the J end lost 3 bases, and 8 bases lay between the germline ends. The CDR3 sequence is 14 residues long. CDR3 bases: TGTGCCAGCAGTTTAACGGGAAACTACAATGAGCAGTTCTTC. This sequence encodes CASSLTGNYNEQFF.

The chain links TRBV19 to TRBJ2-2; 7 positions agree with TRBD1. CDR1 and CDR2 from the germline V gene are LNHDA and SQIVND (reference sequence). CDR3 length: 15 amino acids. The trim removed 6 bases at V and 0 bases at J, leaving 4 bases unmatched. The DNA for the CDR3 is TGTGCCAGTAGACAGGGGCCAGCGAACACCGGGGAGCTGTTTTTT. Encoded protein: CASRQGPANTGELFF.

The V call is TRBV25-1, the J call TRBJ1-2; weak D call: TRBD1 (6 bases). This CDR3 spans 15 amino acids. Trimming shortened V by 3 bases and J by 4 bases, and 15 bases separated the two germline ends. Per germline, CDR1 MGHDK and CDR2 SYGVNS. The CDR3 here is CASSDLETTGYGYTF. The CDR3 region has the DNA TGTGCCAGCAGTGACTTGGAAACGACAGGCTATGGCTACACCTTC.

This chain joins TRBV18 and TRBJ1-1; 8 nucleotides line up with TRBD1. With 5 bases clipped from V and 2 bases from J, the junction kept 4 bases outside the gene matches. Germline CDR1 KGHSH, CDR2 LQKENI. The CDR3 totals 14 residues. CDR3 residues: CASSFSGGNTEAFF. CDR3 sequence (DNA): TGTGCCAGCTCATTCTCAGGGGGCAACACTGAAGCTTTCTTT.

The chain carries TRBV6-5 and TRBJ1-2, with 9 nucleotides matching TRBD1. Losses at the gene ends were 2 bases for V and 8 bases for J; bases not matched to a gene: 6. Per germline, CDR1 MNHEY and CDR2 SVGAGI. This CDR3 spans 14 amino acids. DNA for the CDR3: TGTGCCAGCAGTTACACAACAGGGGGCGCGGGCTACACCTTC. This gives the protein CASSYTTGGAGYTF.

CDR3 DNA: TGTGCCAGCACCAAGGGGCCGCTAAGGCAGGGGAATCAGCCCCAGCATTTT. Its protein product is CASTKGPLRQGNQPQHF. This sequence joins TRBV7-2 and TRBJ1-5; a possible D gene is TRBD1 (6 bases). The germline V gene encodes CDR1 SGHTA and CDR2 FQGNSA. This CDR3 is 17 amino acids long. The V end was cut by 7 bases, the J end by 4 bases, with 23 bases between.

This chain links TRBV30 with TRBJ2-2, with 7 bases aligning to TRBD1. The CDR3 contains 14 residues. Germline CDR1 is GTSNPN and CDR2 is SVGIG (reference sequence). V shed 3 bases, J shed 2 bases, and the junction held 3 bases outside the gene matches. CDR3 sequence reads: CAWRGTVNTGELFF. The CDR3 DNA is TGTGCCTGGAGGGGGACAGTTAACACCGGGGAGCTGTTTTTT.

The CDR3 is CASSQIQSEAFF. The CDR3 coding sequence is TGTGCCAGCAGCCAAATACAGTCTGAAGCTTTCTTT. The chain recombines TRBV3-1 (or the pseudogene TRBV3-2) with TRBJ1-1; D ambiguous. V was shortened by 2 bases and J by 6 bases, with 7 bases between the two germline ends. CDR1 and CDR2 (germline): LGHDT, YNNKEL (reference sequence). The CDR3 contains 12 residues.

The chain joins TRBV7-3 to TRBJ2-1; D might be TRBD2 (7 bases). The CDR3 consists of 14 residues. CDR1 is SGHTA, CDR2 FQGTGA, per germline. Between the trimmed V and J ends, which lost 2 bases and 10 bases, there was a span of 15 bases. Here the CDR3 DNA reads TGTGCCAGCAGCTTAGCGGGGGCCTCCACGGAGCAGTTCTTC. Protein sequence: CASSLAGASTEQFF.

This rearrangement joins TRBV4-2 to TRBJ1-1; 7 bases align to TRBD1. After removal of 3 bases from V and 7 bases from J, the junction contained 8 bases not matched to a gene. Germline CDR1 and CDR2: LGHNA and YNFKEQ. The CDR3 extends over 14 amino acids. CDR3 in amino acids: CASSHTRGKDEAFF. The CDR3 nucleotides are TGTGCCAGCAGCCATACCAGGGGGAAGGATGAAGCTTTCTTT.

Only one count was recorded for this clone. The rearrangement joins TRBV7-2 to TRBJ1-1; no firm D call. CDR3 length equals 13 residues. In germline, CDR1 is SGHTA, CDR2 FQGNSA. V gave up 2 bases and J gave up 3 bases, with 7 bases separating them. As DNA, the CDR3 is TGTGCCAGCAGCTTAAGACGGGACACTGAAGCTTTCTTT. Translation: CASSLRRDTEAFF.

The rearrangement uses TRBV2 and TRBJ2-7; 9 positions match TRBD1. Germline V gene data show CDR1 as SNHLY and CDR2 as FYNNEI. The CDR3 covers 16 residues. V trimming: 6 bases; J trimming: 6 bases; junction bases outside the gene matches: 15. Here the CDR3 DNA reads TGTGCCAGCAGGAACCCGGGACAGGGATGGTCGGCCGAGCAGTACTTC. Its translation: CASRNPGQGWSAEQYF.

The V call is TRBV6-5, the J call TRBJ2-4; possibly TRBD1 for D (6 bases). The CDR3 is made up of 13 amino acids. CDR1 is MNHEY and CDR2 is SVGAGI in the germline V gene. Trimming pared 6 bases from V and 6 bases from J, leaving 12 bases between. CDR3 in amino acids: CASRPGHTNIQYF. In DNA, the CDR3 is TGTGCCAGCAGACCGGGACATACAAACATTCAGTACTTC.

This chain connects TRBV27 to TRBJ1-2, with D possibly TRBD1 on 6 matching bases. The CDR3 is 13 amino acids. V lost 6 bases and J 4 bases, leaving 12 bases between the germline ends. The germline gives CDR1 MNHEY, CDR2 SMNVEV (reference sequence). CDR3 loop: CASRQGFSYGYTF. Here the CDR3 DNA reads TGTGCCAGCAGACAGGGCTTTAGCTATGGCTACACCTTC.

This chain joins TRBV18 and TRBJ1-5; D gene uncertain. Germline lookup yields CDR1 KGHSH and CDR2 LQKENI. This CDR3 spans 14 amino acids. V was trimmed by 2 bases and J by 5 bases, leaving 10 bases between them. The CDR3 nucleotides are TGTGCCAGCTCACCAGAGGGCGCCTATCAGCCCCAGCATTTT. It codes for CASSPEGAYQPQHF. The full variable domain, rest sourced from reference TRBV18 and TRBJ1-5, is NAGVMQNPRHLVRRRGQEARLRCSPMKGHSHVYWYRQLPEEGLKFMVYLQKENIIDESGMPKERFSAEFPKEGPSILRIQQVVRGDSAAYFCASSPEGAYQPQHFGDGTRLSIL.

This chain uses TRBV18 with TRBJ1-1; D not resolved. This CDR3 contains 15 residues. Germline V gives CDR1 KGHSH, CDR2 LQKENI. V gave up 3 bases and J gave up 9 bases, with 20 bases separating them. For the CDR3, the DNA is TGTGCCAGCTCACCTCCTTCAGAGGCACCGGCGCAAGCTTTCTTT. This translates into CASSPPSEAPAQAFF.

This sequence joins TRBV5-5 and TRBJ1-2; D gene uncertain. CDR1 is SGHKS, CDR2 YYEKEE, per germline (reference sequence). This CDR3 comprises 14 residues. With 0 bases removed from V and 0 bases from J, the gap between germline ends came to 6 bases. CDR3 sequence reads: CASSLERTNYGYTF. The DNA of the CDR3 is TGTGCCAGCAGCTTGGAGCGGACTAACTATGGCTACACCTTC.

The chain is built from TRBV7-9 and TRBJ2-2, with D perhaps matching TRBD2 (6 bases). CDR3 size: 16 residues. In germline, CDR1 is SEHNR, CDR2 FQNEAQ (reference sequence). With 4 bases removed from V and 5 bases from J, the gap between germline ends came to 17 bases. This chain's CDR3 is CASSSPVAGTTGELFF. In DNA, the CDR3 is TGTGCCAGCAGCTCCCCCGTCGCGGGGACTACCGGGGAGCTGTTTTTT.

The rearrangement links TRBV12-5 to TRBJ1-1; D is uncertain. Trimming stripped 2 bases from V and 4 bases from J, with 8 bases between. CDR3 length equals 13 residues. The V gene's germline CDR1 is LGHNT and CDR2 FRNRAP. The CDR3 sequence is CASGLSGGTEAFF. The CDR3 coding sequence is TGTGCTAGTGGTTTGTCGGGAGGCACTGAAGCTTTCTTT.

J is TRBJ1-1 and V is TRBV6-5, with 12 bases that match TRBD1. V lost 7 bases to trimming and J lost 5 bases; unmatched junction nucleotides: 8. CDR3 length equals 15 residues. Germline loops: CDR1 MNHEY, CDR2 SVGAGI. The CDR3: CASKDPGQGATEAFF. The DNA for the CDR3 is TGTGCCAGCAAAGATCCGGGACAGGGGGCGACTGAAGCTTTCTTT.

The J gene is TRBJ1-1, the V gene TRBV5-1, with a tentative D call TRBD1 (5 bases). Trimming cost V 4 bases and J 0 bases, with 7 bases left between them. The germline CDR1 and CDR2 sequences are SGHRS and YFSETQ. The CDR3 has 13 residues. CDR3 bases: TGCGCCAGCAGCCAGACAGTGAACACTGAAGCTTTCTTT. This encodes CASSQTVNTEAFF.

This clone was seen once. The chain employs TRBV6-6 and TRBJ2-7; TRBD2 matches at 10 bases. Germline CDR1 and CDR2: MNHNY and SVGAGI (reference sequence). The length of the CDR3 is 14 residues. V lost 10 bases, J lost 2 bases, and 8 bases stayed unmatched. CDR3 bases: TGTGCCACCACCGGAGCGGGGGGGACCTACGAGCAGTACTTC. Protein sequence: CATTGAGGTYEQYF.

In regard to this clone: At the DNA level, this CDR3 is encoded by other sequences in the same sample as well. V and J are TRBV5-6 and TRBJ1-5; weak D call: TRBD1 (5 bases). CDR3 size: 14 residues. The ends were cut back, 4 bases at V and 6 bases at J, with 14 bases in the middle. The germline gives CDR1 SGHDT, CDR2 YYEEEE. The CDR3 sequence: CASSPGQGGQPQHF. The CDR3 DNA reads as TGTGCCAGCAGCCCCGGGCAGGGAGGTCAGCCCCAGCATTTT.

This CDR3 reads CASSQGDSTGELFF. CDR3 DNA: TGCGCCAGCAGCCAGGGGGACAGCACCGGGGAGCTGTTTTTT. The chain combines TRBV4-1 with TRBJ2-2; 7 nucleotides line up with TRBD1. This CDR3 region has 14 residues. Germline trimming cut 3 bases from V and 4 bases from J; bases unmatched to any gene: 2. Per the germline V gene, CDR1 is MGHRA and CDR2 is YSYEKL.

The chain has TRBV5-4 and TRBJ1-1; 7 bases match TRBD1. The CDR3 runs to 15 residues. J gave up 4 bases and V 3 bases, and 9 bases lay outside the gene matches. Per germline, CDR1 SGHNT and CDR2 YYREEE (reference sequence). The chain's CDR3 is CASSSPSRDSTEAFF. In DNA, the CDR3 is TGTGCCAGCAGCTCCCCCTCCCGGGACAGCACTGAAGCTTTCTTT.